Sequencing of this T cell receptor beta chain was carried out in a study of Tregs in tolerant kidney transplant recipients. General study findings and limits: This study did not directly address biological reproducibility. Nucleotide sequences could not be compared across some patients' samples due to primer changes. Findings come from small patient numbers and require larger validation.

Some clones are missing from TCRdb's copy, which holds only in-frame ones; the method was immunoSEQ multiplex PCR. The sample carries over 85,000 clones, over 85% recorded once. Points on this clone: Antigen specificity is unknown.

CD4+CD25+CD127- Tregs, CD4+CD25- non-Tregs, CD4 and CD8 cells were sorted. The CDR3 runs 11 residues. CDR1 is SGDLS and CDR2 is YYNGEE in the germline V gene. The V end lost 4 bases, the J end lost 3 bases, and 5 bases lay between the germline ends. The V gene is TRBV9, the J gene TRBJ2-7; D gene ambiguous. The clonotype comes from a human donor who received a combined kidney and bone marrow transplant. The sample was CD4+ T cells from blood, taken before the transplant. DNA of the CDR3: TGTGCCAGCAGCACGGGCTACGAGCAGTACTTC. Amino acid sequence: CASSTGYEQYF.